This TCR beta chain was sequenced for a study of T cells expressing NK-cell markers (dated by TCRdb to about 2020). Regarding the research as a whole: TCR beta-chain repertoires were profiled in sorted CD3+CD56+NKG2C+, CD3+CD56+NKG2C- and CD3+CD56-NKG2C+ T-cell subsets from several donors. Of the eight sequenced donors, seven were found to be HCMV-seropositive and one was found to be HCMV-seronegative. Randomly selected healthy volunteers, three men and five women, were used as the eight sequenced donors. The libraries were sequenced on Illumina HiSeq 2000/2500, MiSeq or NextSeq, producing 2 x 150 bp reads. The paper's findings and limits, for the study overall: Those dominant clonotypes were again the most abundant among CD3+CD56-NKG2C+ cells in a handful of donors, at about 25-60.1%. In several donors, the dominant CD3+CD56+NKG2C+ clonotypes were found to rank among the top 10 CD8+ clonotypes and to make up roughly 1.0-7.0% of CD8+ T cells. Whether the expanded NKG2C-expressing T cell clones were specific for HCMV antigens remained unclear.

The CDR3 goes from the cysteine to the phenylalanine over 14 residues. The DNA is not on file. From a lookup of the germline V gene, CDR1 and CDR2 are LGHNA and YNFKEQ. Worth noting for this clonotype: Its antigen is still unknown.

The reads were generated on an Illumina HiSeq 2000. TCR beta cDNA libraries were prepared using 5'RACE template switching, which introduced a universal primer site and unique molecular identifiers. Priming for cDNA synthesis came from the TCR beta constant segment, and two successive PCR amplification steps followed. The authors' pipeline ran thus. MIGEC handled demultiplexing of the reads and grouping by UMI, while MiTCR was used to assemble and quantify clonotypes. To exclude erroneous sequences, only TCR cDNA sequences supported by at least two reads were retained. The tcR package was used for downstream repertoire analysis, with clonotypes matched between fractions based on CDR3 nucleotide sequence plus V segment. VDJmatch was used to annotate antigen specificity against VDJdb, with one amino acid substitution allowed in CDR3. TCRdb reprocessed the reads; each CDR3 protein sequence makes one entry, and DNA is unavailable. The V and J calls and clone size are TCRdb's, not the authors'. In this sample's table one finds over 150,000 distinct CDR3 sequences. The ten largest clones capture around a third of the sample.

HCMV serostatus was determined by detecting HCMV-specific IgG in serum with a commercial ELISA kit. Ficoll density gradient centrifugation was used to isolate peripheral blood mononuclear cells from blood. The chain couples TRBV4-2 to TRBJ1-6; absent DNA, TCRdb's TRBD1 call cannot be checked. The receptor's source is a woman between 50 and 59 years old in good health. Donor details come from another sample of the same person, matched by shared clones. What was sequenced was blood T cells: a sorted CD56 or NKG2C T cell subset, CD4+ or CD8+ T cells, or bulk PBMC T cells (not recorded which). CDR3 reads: CASRTGTENSPLHF.